The table lists the clone carrying this TCR beta chain with a count of one. Its matching antigen is unknown. This entry belongs to a study of T cells in localized non-small cell lung cancer. Whole-study findings and limits: Heterogeneity remains possible, as sequencing covered one tumor region only. The study linked higher blood T cell density to longer overall survival.

Profiled with immunoSEQ multiplex PCR; TCRdb holds only in-frame clones, not every one. Of more than 15,000 clones listed, around 91% are singletons. V was cut by 0 bases and J by 15 bases, with 12 bases left in between. The germline gives CDR1 SNHLY, CDR2 FYNNEI. The length of the CDR3 is 12 residues. The input for sequencing was peripheral blood, taken before any cancer treatment. The gene calls are TRBV2 and TRBJ2-4, with D possibly called TRBD1 or TRBD2 (5 bases each). This clonotype was sampled from a female donor of 60 years or more with stage III squamous cell lung carcinoma. DNA of the CDR3: TGTGCCAGCAGTGAAGCGCCCACGGGGCGGTACTTC. As protein: CASSEAPTGRYF.